These 20 T cell receptor beta chains were sequenced from one sample in a study of blood T cell repertoires in COVID-19. The repertoire was sequenced with immunoSEQ multiplex PCR; TCRdb's copy has only in-frame clones and lacks some. The table shows some 19,000 clones, with more than 85% occurring only once. Sequencing input: peripheral blood. Every receptor here comes from a man between 65 and 85 years old with acute or convalescent COVID-19.

The chain has TRBV18 and TRBJ1-1; 7 nucleotides align to TRBD1. The CDR3 covers 14 residues. The germline gives CDR1 KGHSH, CDR2 LQKENI. The V and J ends lost 0 bases and 4 bases, in that order; junction bases with no gene match: 2. The CDR3 loop reads CASSPPSGGTEAFF. The CDR3 DNA is TGTGCCAGCTCACCACCATCAGGGGGCACTGAAGCTTTCTTT.

The chain has TRBV7-2 and TRBJ1-5; tentatively, D is TRBD1 (6 bases). V lost 1 base and J lost 9, with 13 bases in between. This CDR3 has 14 residues. Germline loops: CDR1 SGHTA, CDR2 FQGNSA. The CDR3 DNA reads as TGTGCCAGCAGCTTAGGTTCGCAGGGGTTGCCCCAGCATTTT. This gives the protein CASSLGSQGLPQHF.

The chain has TRBV7-2 and TRBJ2-7; 12 bases agree with TRBD2. CDR3 length equals 17 residues. Germline V gene lookup returns CDR1 SGHTA and CDR2 FQGNSA. J gave up 0 bases and V 5 bases, and 8 bases lay outside the gene matches. CDR3 sequence reads: CASSQEGLAGYSYEQYF. The CDR3 DNA sequence: TGTGCCAGCAGCCAAGAGGGACTAGCGGGCTACTCCTACGAGCAGTACTTC.

The chain uses TRBV7-3 and TRBJ2-5; 9 nucleotides agree with TRBD1. J was trimmed by 4 bases and V by 5 bases; bases with no gene match: 2. The CDR3 is made up of 13 amino acids. The germline CDR1 and CDR2 sequences are SGHTA and FQGTGA. The CDR3 region has the DNA TGTGCCAGCAGCAAGGGACAGGGAGAGACCCAGTACTTC. Translating gives CASSKGQGETQYF.

The chain has TRBV15 and TRBJ2-5; no clear D gene. The V gene's germline CDR1 is LNHNV and CDR2 YYDKDF (reference sequence). Trimming removed 0 bases at V and 1 base at J, with 9 bases between. CDR3 length: 15 amino acids. CDR3 residues: CATSRDLNTQETQYF. The CDR3, as DNA: TGTGCCACCAGCAGAGATCTGAACACCCAAGAGACCCAGTACTTC.

V gene TRBV14 combines with J gene TRBJ2-1, with D possibly being TRBD2 (5 bases). From germline, CDR1 is SGHDN and CDR2 FVKESK. CDR3 length: 17 residues. Between the trimmed V and J ends, which lost 0 bases and 0 bases, there was a span of 12 bases. This CDR3 reads CASSQDLGGSSYNEQFF. The CDR3 nucleotides are TGTGCCAGCAGCCAAGATCTCGGCGGGTCCTCCTACAATGAGCAGTTCTTC.

V gene TRBV4-1 combines with J gene TRBJ2-2; D is possibly TRBD1 (7 bases). With 2 bases removed from V and 1 base from J, the gap between germline ends came to 8 bases. The CDR3 runs to 15 residues. Germline loops: CDR1 MGHRA, CDR2 YSYEKL. CDR3 residues: CASSQQGGNTGELFF. DNA for the CDR3: TGCGCCAGCAGCCAACAGGGGGGGAACACCGGGGAGCTGTTTTTT.

The V call is TRBV11-2, the J call TRBJ2-3; possibly TRBD2 for D (5 bases). Germline V lookup: CDR1 SGHAT, CDR2 FQNNGV. This CDR3 region has 13 residues. V was cut by 5 bases and J by 2 bases, with 8 bases left in between. The CDR3 region is CASSATTTDTQYF. CDR3 in DNA: TGTGCCAGCAGCGCGACTACCACAGATACGCAGTATTTT.

Concerning this clone itself: A read error may produce the germline difference seen at one junction end. The chain employs TRBV3-1 (or the pseudogene TRBV3-2) and TRBJ2-5, with D possibly matching TRBD1 (6 bases). This CDR3 region has 12 residues. The germline gives CDR1 LGHDT, CDR2 YNNKEL (reference sequence). The CDR3 DNA reads TGTGCCAGACCGGACAGCCTAATCCCTCAAGACTTC. It translates to CARPDSLIPQDF.

The rearrangement joins TRBV5-1 to TRBJ2-7, with 8 bases lining up with TRBD2. V trimming: 3 bases; J trimming: 5 bases; junction bases outside the gene matches: 13. The CDR3 has 16 amino acids. Germline assignment: CDR1 SGHRS and CDR2 YFSETQ. CDR3: CASSSLASGLGDEQYF. The CDR3 DNA reads TGCGCCAGCAGCTCCCTGGCTAGCGGGTTGGGCGACGAGCAGTACTTC.

The rearrangement joins TRBV7-9 to TRBJ2-5, with TRBD1 as a possible D gene (6 bases). V was clipped by 1 base and J by 5 bases, with 20 bases between them. The CDR3 totals 17 residues. CDR1 SEHNR and CDR2 FQNEAQ come from the germline V gene (reference sequence). The CDR3 region is CASSLGAGAFSEETQYF. CDR3 in DNA: TGTGCCAGCAGCTTAGGGGCAGGGGCCTTCTCGGAGGAGACCCAGTACTTC.

This clone has only a few counts. The chain links TRBV5-1 to TRBJ1-2; 8 nucleotides align to TRBD1. Germline CDR1 and CDR2: SGHRS and YFSETQ. The CDR3 runs to 14 residues. V gave up 4 bases and J gave up 7 bases; unmatched junction bases: 9. CDR3 coding DNA: TGCGCCAGCAGCGTCAGGGGGCAAATGGGTGGCTACACCTTC. Protein: CASSVRGQMGGYTF.

The genes are TRBV7-2 and TRBJ1-2; 8 bases agree with TRBD1. After removal of 5 bases from V and 7 bases from J, the junction contained 6 bases not matched to a gene. This CDR3 is built from 13 residues. Germline V CDR1 and CDR2: SGHTA, FQGNSA. The DNA of the CDR3 is TGTGCCAGCAGCCAGGACAGGGAGGTTGGCTACACCTTC. This translates into CASSQDREVGYTF.

In its sample, this clone was seen a few times. Germline and junction disagree at one end, which may indicate a read error. This sample also contains other DNA sequences that code for the same CDR3. The V gene is TRBV9, the J gene TRBJ2-5; D is possibly TRBD2 (7 bases). This CDR3 contains 15 residues. Germline CDR1 SGDLS, CDR2 YYNGEE. The CDR3 coding sequence is TGCCCCAGCAGCGGAGGGGGGGGGCCCCAAGAGACCCAGTACTTC. Translating gives CPSSGGGGPQETQYF. Full variable domain (rest looked up from reference TRBV9 and TRBJ2-5): DSGVTQTPKHLITATGQRVTLRCSPRSGDLSVYWYQQSLDQGLQFLIQYYNGEERAKGNILERFSAQQFPDLHSELNLSSLELGDSALYFCPSSGGGGPQETQYFGPGTRLLVL.

The V gene is TRBV2, the J gene TRBJ2-1, with 12 nucleotides matching TRBD2. Germline CDR1 is SNHLY and CDR2 is FYNNEI. V trimming: 4 bases; J trimming: 7 bases; junction bases outside the gene matches: 11. The CDR3 spans 17 residues. The CDR3 region is CASSGMPGLAGYNEQFF. DNA of the CDR3: TGTGCCAGCAGTGGGATGCCGGGACTAGCGGGTTATAATGAGCAGTTCTTC.

The chain is built from TRBV6-5 and TRBJ2-1, with D perhaps TRBD1 (6 bases). Trimming left V 6 bases short and J 7 bases short, with 13 bases between. Germline CDR1 is MNHEY and CDR2 is SVGAGI. The CDR3 is 13 residues long. The CDR3 DNA reads as TGTGCCAGCAGCCGGGACATACAGAATGAGCAGTTCTTC. Protein product: CASSRDIQNEQFF.

The V call is TRBV7-2, the J call TRBJ2-3; no reliable D call. With 6 bases removed from V and 0 bases from J, the gap between germline ends came to 10 bases. Germline V gene lookup returns CDR1 SGHTA and CDR2 FQGNSA. This CDR3 spans 14 amino acids. CDR3 nucleotides: TGTGCCAGCAGACTTAGCTATAGCACAGATACGCAGTATTTT. It specifies CASRLSYSTDTQYF.

The rearrangement uses TRBV4-3 and TRBJ2-7; 7 bases agree with TRBD1. J lost 2 bases, V lost 0 bases, and 4 bases had no gene match. The CDR3 sequence is 15 residues long. Germline V gene data show CDR1 as LGHNA and CDR2 as YSLEER. The CDR3: CASSQDYRGAYEQYF. CDR3 nucleotides: TGCGCCAGCAGCCAAGATTACAGGGGAGCCTACGAGCAGTACTTC.

This clone has only one observation. The chain recombines TRBV18 with TRBJ1-5; a weak D match, TRBD1 (5 bases). Germline CDR1 KGHSH, CDR2 LQKENI. This CDR3 has 13 amino acids. Trimming stripped 6 bases from V and 0 bases from J, with 6 bases between. Here the CDR3 DNA reads TGTGCCAGCTCGACAGATAGCAATCAGCCCCAGCATTTT. This codes for CASSTDSNQPQHF.

The chain recombines TRBV3-1 (or the pseudogene TRBV3-2) with TRBJ2-1, with 9 bases lining up with TRBD2. This CDR3 region has 16 residues. The trim removed 4 bases at V and 4 bases at J, leaving 8 bases unmatched. Germline V gene lookup returns CDR1 LGHDT and CDR2 YNNKEL (reference sequence). The CDR3 sequence: CASSPPGTSHYNEQFF. In DNA, the CDR3 is TGTGCCAGCAGCCCCCCCGGGACTAGCCATTACAATGAGCAGTTCTTC.